The 4 T cell receptor beta chains listed next were all sequenced from one sample in a study of T cells in Graves' hyperthyroidism and ophthalmopathy. RNA transcripts were the template for amplifying TCR beta CDR3 regions. HTBI primers drove first-round RT-PCR of the TCR CDR3. TCRdb passed the multiplex PCR reads through MiXCR, listing each CDR3 protein once. The data show about 640,000 distinct CDR3 sequences, with less than 25% seen just once and around a third held by the top ten. Sequencing input: blood. These receptors were taken from a man between 25 and 39 years old with Graves' ophthalmopathy.

This clonotype was detected ten times or more. The chain has TRBV2 and TRBJ1-1; 8 bases are a match to TRBD1. Germline trimming cut 4 bases from V and 6 bases from J; bases unmatched to any gene: 10. The CDR3 loop spans 15 amino acids. CDR1 and CDR2 (germline): SNHLY, FYNNEI. The CDR3 loop is CASSGDRGLVAEAFF. CDR3 coding DNA: TGTGCCAGCAGTGGAGACAGGGGACTGGTGGCTGAAGCTTTCTTT.

This clonotype was seen a few times. This rearrangement joins TRBV10-3 to TRBJ2-7; 9 bases agree with TRBD1. The germline V gene has CDR1 ENHRY and CDR2 SYGVKD. J gave up 2 bases and V 8 bases, and 4 bases lay outside the gene matches. This CDR3 contains 13 residues. The CDR3 DNA reads as TGTGCCATCGGGGACAGGGCCCCCTACGAGCAGTACTTC. Translating gives CAIGDRAPYEQYF.

The rearrangement links TRBV12-3 or TRBV12-4 to TRBJ2-3; no reliable D call. The CDR3 totals 15 residues. Trimming removed 3 bases from V and 4 bases from J, with 14 bases in between. The DNA for the CDR3 is TGTGCCAGCAGTTTTAGGCGATATCCAGCAGATACGCAGTATTTT. Protein: CASSFRRYPADTQYF.

At least ten counts were recorded for this clonotype. The chain couples TRBV3-1 to TRBJ2-5; 9 bases agree with TRBD2. Trimming cost V 4 bases and J 5 bases; bases outside gene matches: 11. Germline CDR1 reads LGHDT; CDR2 reads YNNKEL (reference sequence). This CDR3 comprises 16 residues. DNA for the CDR3: TGTGCCAGCAGCCCAAGGGATTGGACTAGCGACGAGACCCAGTACTTC. Translated, it gives CASSPRDWTSDETQYF.